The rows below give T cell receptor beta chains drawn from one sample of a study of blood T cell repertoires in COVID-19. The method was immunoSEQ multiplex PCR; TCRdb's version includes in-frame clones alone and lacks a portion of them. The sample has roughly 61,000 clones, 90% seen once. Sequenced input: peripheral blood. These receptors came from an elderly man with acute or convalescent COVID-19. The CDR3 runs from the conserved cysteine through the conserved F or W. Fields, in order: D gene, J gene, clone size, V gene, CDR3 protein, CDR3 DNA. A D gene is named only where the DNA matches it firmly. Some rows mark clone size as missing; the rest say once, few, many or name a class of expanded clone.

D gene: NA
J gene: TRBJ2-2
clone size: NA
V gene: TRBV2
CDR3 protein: CASSPVRQMNTGELFF
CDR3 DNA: TGTGCCAGCAGCCCCGTACGACAGATGAACACCGGGGAGCTGTTTTTT

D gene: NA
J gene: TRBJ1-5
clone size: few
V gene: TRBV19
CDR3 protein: CASTLTPGSPNQPQHF
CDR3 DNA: TGTGCCAGTACCCTTACCCCGGGGAGTCCCAATCAGCCCCAGCATTTT

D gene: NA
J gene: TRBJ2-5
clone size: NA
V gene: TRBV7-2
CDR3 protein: CARELNQETQYF
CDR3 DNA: TGTGCCAGGGAGCTCAACCAAGAGACCCAGTACTTC

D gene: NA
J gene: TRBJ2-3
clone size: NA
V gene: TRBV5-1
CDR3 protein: CASAVEGADTQYF
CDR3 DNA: TGCGCCAGCGCCGTAGAGGGCGCAGATACGCAGTATTTT

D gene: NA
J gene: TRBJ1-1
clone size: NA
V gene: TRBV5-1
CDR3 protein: CASSLGITRTEAFF
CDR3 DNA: TGCGCCAGCAGCTTGGGCATAACGAGGACTGAAGCTTTCTTT

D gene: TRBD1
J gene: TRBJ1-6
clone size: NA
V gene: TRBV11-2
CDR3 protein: CASSLDIRQGRNSPLHF
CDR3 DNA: TGTGCCAGCAGCTTAGATATTCGACAGGGCCGAAATTCACCCCTCCACTTT

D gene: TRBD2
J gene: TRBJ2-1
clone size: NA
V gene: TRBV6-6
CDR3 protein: CASTSGGLLTISEQFF
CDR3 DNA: TGTGCCAGCACTAGCGGGGGGCTCTTAACGATAAGTGAGCAGTTCTTC

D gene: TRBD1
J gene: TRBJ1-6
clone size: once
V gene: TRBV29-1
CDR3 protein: CSVTTRQGSPLHF
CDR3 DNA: TGCAGCGTCACCACCAGACAGGGCTCACCCCTCCACTTT

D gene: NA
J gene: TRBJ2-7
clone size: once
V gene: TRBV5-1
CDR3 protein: CASSLDDTLSYEQYF
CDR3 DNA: TGCGCCAGCAGCTTGGATGACACATTATCCTACGAGCAGTACTTC

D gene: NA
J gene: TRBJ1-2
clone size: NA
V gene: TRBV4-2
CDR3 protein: CASSQDSREDYGYTF
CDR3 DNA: TGTGCCAGCAGCCAAGATTCCAGGGAGGACTATGGCTACACCTTC

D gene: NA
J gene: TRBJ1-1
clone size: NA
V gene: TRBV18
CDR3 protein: CASSPDRINTEAFF
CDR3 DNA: TGTGCCAGCTCACCAGACAGGATCAACACTGAAGCTTTCTTT

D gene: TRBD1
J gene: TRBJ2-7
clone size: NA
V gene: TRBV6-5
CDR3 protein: CASSSPGQGEYEQYF
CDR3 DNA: TGTGCCAGCAGTTCCCCCGGGCAGGGGGAATACGAGCAGTACTTC

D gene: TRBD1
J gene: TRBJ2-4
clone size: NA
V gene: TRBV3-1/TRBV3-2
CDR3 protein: CASSHRQGKNIQYF
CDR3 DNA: TGTGCCAGCAGCCATCGACAGGGCAAAAACATTCAGTACTTC

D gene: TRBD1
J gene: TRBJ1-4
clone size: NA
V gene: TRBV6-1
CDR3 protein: CASSEDPGGEKLFF
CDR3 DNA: TGTGCCAGCAGTGAAGATCCAGGGGGGGAAAAACTGTTTTTT

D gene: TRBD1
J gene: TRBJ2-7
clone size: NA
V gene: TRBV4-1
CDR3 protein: CASSQEGGTGTYEQYF
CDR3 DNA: TGCGCCAGCAGCCAAGAGGGGGGGACAGGGACCTACGAGCAGTACTTC

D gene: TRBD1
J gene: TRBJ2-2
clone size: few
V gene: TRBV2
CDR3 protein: CASRPGQGNTGELFF
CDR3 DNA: TGTGCCAGCAGACCGGGACAGGGGAACACCGGGGAGCTGTTTTTT

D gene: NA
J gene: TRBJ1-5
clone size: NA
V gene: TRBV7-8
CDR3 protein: CASSLAAYSNQPQHF
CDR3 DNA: TGTGCCAGCAGCTTGGCAGCGTATAGCAATCAGCCCCAGCATTTT

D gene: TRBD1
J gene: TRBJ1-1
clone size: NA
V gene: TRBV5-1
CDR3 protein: CASSLARESLQGGEAFF
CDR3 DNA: TGCGCCAGCAGCTTGGCCAGGGAGTCCTTACAGGGGGGTGAAGCTTTCTTT

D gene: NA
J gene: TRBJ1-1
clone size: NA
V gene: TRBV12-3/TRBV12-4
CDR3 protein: CASSFARNTEAFF
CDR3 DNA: TGTGCCAGCAGTTTTGCCAGGAACACTGAAGCTTTCTTT